A selection of T cell receptor beta chains follows, all from one sample in a study of blood T cell repertoires in COVID-19. TCRdb keeps only in-frame clones here, not all; method: immunoSEQ multiplex PCR. The data contain roughly 280,000 clones, around nine tenths of them seen just once; the ten biggest clones take up around 10%. Sequencing was done on a sample of peripheral blood. These receptors were taken from a woman aged 25 to 39 with COVID-19, enrolled during active disease. Each CDR3 is given with its conserved first and last residue. D genes are given only for firm matches. The listing skips clone size in some rows; elsewhere it reads once, few, many or a size class.

clone_size	v_call	j_call	d_call	cdr3_nt	cdr3_aa
few	TRBV10-3	TRBJ2-7	-	TGTGCCATCAGTGATCCAGACGAGCAGTACTTC	CAISDPDEQYF
-	TRBV15	TRBJ2-2	TRBD2	TGTGCCACCAGCAGATTAACTAGCGGGTTCTACACCGGGGAGCTGTTTTTT	CATSRLTSGFYTGELFF
-	TRBV6-4	TRBJ2-3	-	TGTGCCAGCAGTGACGCGAACTTCCGGGACTTCGGGGTCACAGATACGCAGTATTTT	CASSDANFRDFGVTDTQYF
-	TRBV28	TRBJ2-2	-	TGTGCCAGCAGCTTCGGACAGAACACCGGGGAGCTGTTTTTT	CASSFGQNTGELFF
few	TRBV19	TRBJ1-1	TRBD1	TGTGCCAGTAGTCAGGACAGGGCTGCTGGCACTGAAGCTTTCTTT	CASSQDRAAGTEAFF
-	TRBV6-5	TRBJ2-2	-	TGTGCCAGCAGTTACTCACAGGGTTCCGGGGAGCTGTTTTTT	CASSYSQGSGELFF
-	TRBV7-2	TRBJ2-2	-	TGTGCCAGCAACCGTCACGGTCCGGGAGCCAACACCGGGGAGCTGTTTTTT	CASNRHGPGANTGELFF
-	TRBV2	TRBJ1-4	-	TGTGCCAGCAGTAAACTACAGGGTGGGGAAAAACTGTTTTTT	CASSKLQGGEKLFF
-	TRBV15	TRBJ2-7	TRBD1	TGTGCCACCAGCAGAGATCAGGACAGGTTTGGTCGCGAGCAGTACTTC	CATSRDQDRFGREQYF
-	TRBV27	TRBJ2-7	-	TGTGCCAGCAGTTTAAGCGTCTACTCCTACGAGCAGTACTTC	CASSLSVYSYEQYF
-	TRBV12-3/TRBV12-4	TRBJ1-5	TRBD1	TGTGCCAGCAGGCTGACAGGGAGTCAGCCCCAGCATTTT	CASRLTGSQPQHF
few	TRBV6-5	TRBJ1-2	-	TGTGCCGGACTCTCGCAGACGGACTATGGCTACACCTTC	CAGLSQTDYGYTF
-	TRBV19	TRBJ1-4	-	TGTGCCAGTAGTATGCTGGCGGATCCTAATGAAAAACTGTTTTTT	CASSMLADPNEKLFF
-	TRBV19	TRBJ2-5	TRBD2	TGTGCCAGTAGTATTGGGACTAGCGGGAGCGAGACCCAGTACTTC	CASSIGTSGSETQYF
-	TRBV30	TRBJ2-2	-	TGTGCCTGGAGTTCGGGAGCACACCGCGCGAACACCGGGGAGCTGTTTTTT	CAWSSGAHRANTGELFF
-	TRBV30	TRBJ2-2	TRBD2	TGTGCCTGGAGGGGACTAGCGGGAGTGAGGACCGGGGAGCTGTTTTTT	CAWRGLAGVRTGELFF
-	TRBV15	TRBJ2-2	TRBD1	TGTGCCACCAGCAGGGACAGGAGTTTATCCCTGGGGGAGCTGTTTTTT	CATSRDRSLSLGELFF
once	TRBV20-1	TRBJ2-5	-	TGCAGTGCTAGAGATAAGCAGACCCAGTACTTC	CSARDKQTQYF
-	TRBV15	TRBJ2-1	TRBD2	TGTGCCACCAGCTCGCGACTAGCGGCACTTTACAATGAGCAGTTCTTC	CATSSRLAALYNEQFF
-	TRBV28	TRBJ2-7	TRBD1	TGTGCCAGCAGTTTAGCGGCAGGGGGCCCCTACGAGCAGTACTTC	CASSLAAGGPYEQYF
once	TRBV5-4	TRBJ2-5	TRBD2	TGTGCCAGCAGCTCGGGGGGAGTCGGGGAGACCCAGTACTTC	CASSSGGVGETQYF
few	TRBV27	TRBJ1-5	-	TGTGCCAGCAGTTTAAACCCCCCCGGGGCCCAGCATTTT	CASSLNPPGAQHF
-	TRBV6-2/TRBV6-3	TRBJ2-2	-	TGTGCCAGCAGTTACCTGGCCTGGGGGGAACCGAACACCGGGGAGCTGTTTTTT	CASSYLAWGEPNTGELFF
-	TRBV6-2/TRBV6-3	TRBJ2-7	-	TGTGCCAGCAGTCGCTACCAGGGTCTAGACGGCAAGTACTTC	CASSRYQGLDGKYF
once	TRBV7-9	TRBJ2-7	TRBD1	TGTGCCAGCAGCCCCGGGACAGTTGACTACGAGCAGTACTTC	CASSPGTVDYEQYF
-	TRBV2	TRBJ2-7	-	TGTGCCAGCACGACAGATATCCCCTACGAGCAGTACTTC	CASTTDIPYEQYF
-	TRBV5-6	TRBJ2-2	TRBD1	TGTGCCAGCAGCTACCAGGGGGCCGGGGAGCTGTTTTTT	CASSYQGAGELFF
-	TRBV15	TRBJ2-5	-	TGTGCCACCAGCATTCGACTCGGGGGTTTCCAAGAGACCCAGTACTTC	CATSIRLGGFQETQYF
-	TRBV7-9	TRBJ2-7	TRBD2	TGTGCCAGCAGCTCCCGAGGACTAGCGGGAAATAACGAGCAGTACTTC	CASSSRGLAGNNEQYF
-	TRBV10-3	TRBJ2-2	-	TGTGCCATCAGTGAGAACGGCCCGCAGGCCGGGGAGCTGTTTTTT	CAISENGPQAGELFF
-	TRBV7-8	TRBJ2-7	-	TGTGCCAGCAGCGCAGGGAAGAGCGGGCGCTACGAGCAGTACTTC	CASSAGKSGRYEQYF
-	TRBV6-2/TRBV6-3	TRBJ2-3	-	TGTGCCAGCAGTTACTCCGGAGGCCCCACAGATACGCAGTATTTT	CASSYSGGPTDTQYF
-	TRBV6-5	TRBJ2-6	TRBD1	TGTGCCAGCAGGACAGGGGCTGGGGCCAACGTCCTGACTTTC	CASRTGAGANVLTF
-	TRBV28	TRBJ2-2	-	TGTGCCAGCAGGAGGATGGGAGGGGGAAACACCGGGGAGCTGTTTTTT	CASRRMGGGNTGELFF
-	TRBV5-1	TRBJ2-7	-	TGCGCCAGCAGCCTGTCGGGACAAGACGAGCAGTACTTC	CASSLSGQDEQYF
few	TRBV9	TRBJ2-1	-	TGTGCCAGCAGCGATAGCGTTACCCCCTACAATGAGCAGTTCTTC	CASSDSVTPYNEQFF
-	TRBV9	TRBJ1-4	TRBD1	TGTGCCAGCAGCGTAGCGCCAGGGGGCACTGAAAAACTGTTTTTT	CASSVAPGGTEKLFF
-	TRBV2	TRBJ1-2	-	TGTGCCAGCAGTGAGCGGAGCTACCCGGATGGCTACACCTTC	CASSERSYPDGYTF
-	TRBV29-1	TRBJ2-5	-	TGCAGCGTCACCACAGGCGGAGAGACCCAGTACTTC	CSVTTGGETQYF
-	TRBV2	TRBJ2-4	TRBD2	TGTGCCAGCAGTGAGGAACTAGCGGTTAAAAACATTCAGTACTTC	CASSEELAVKNIQYF
-	TRBV30	TRBJ1-2	TRBD1	TGTGCCTGGAGAGCCGGGACAGGTGGGCACTATGGCTACACCTTC	CAWRAGTGGHYGYTF
-	TRBV3-1/TRBV3-2	TRBJ2-3	TRBD2	TGTGCCAGCAGCCAACTAGCGGGAATGAGCACAGATACGCAGTATTTT	CASSQLAGMSTDTQYF
-	TRBV5-5	TRBJ1-1	-	TGTGCCAGCAGTTACACAGGGACCACTGAAGCTTTCTTT	CASSYTGTTEAFF